This TCR beta chain was recovered during a study of beta chain features in type 1 diabetes. Study-level findings and limits: Short templates might get an advantage during PCR, and this would be equal in patients and controls.

The CDR3 consists of 15 residues. Deletions cut 0 bases from V and 3 bases from J, with 9 bases between. Germline CDR1 LGHNA, CDR2 YSLEER. About this clone itself: Its target is not known.

Expressed TCRB transcripts were sequenced after all isolated RNA was converted to cDNA. Using immunoSEQ multiplex PCR, the repertoire was profiled, and TCRdb retains in-frame clones only, with some absent. Of some 900,000 clones in the sample, 15% to 20% were seen once. What was sequenced was naive CD4+ T cells from blood. This sequence joins TRBV4-3 and TRBJ2-1; D is possibly TRBD1 (6 bases). The clonotype comes from a woman aged 18-30 years in good health. In DNA, the CDR3 is TGCGCCAGCAGCCAAGAAGGACAGAGCTACAATGAGCAGTTCTTC. Encoded protein: CASSQEGQSYNEQFF.